This TCR beta chain was sequenced for a study of T cell responses to AZD1222 COVID-19 vaccine. V shed 5 bases, J shed 8 bases, and the junction held 10 bases outside the gene matches. Germline CDR1 is SNHLY and CDR2 is FYNNEI. CDR3 length: 14 residues. General observations from the study: Breadth and depth of Spike-specific TCRs rose after two AZD1222 doses. Unmutated variant regions reportedly attract nearly half of all spike-specific TCRs.

The assay was immunoSEQ multiplex PCR, and TCRdb's table has in-frame clones only and misses some. Of over 150,000 clones in the sample, approximately 90% are singletons; the top ten hold 0.85% to 1.2%. To note about this clone: The target antigen is unknown.

The chain is built from TRBV2 and TRBJ1-1, with 8 bases that match TRBD1. The source is an adult who received the AZD1222 COVID-19 vaccine. Sequences were derived from peripheral blood, sampled 28 days after the second AZD1222 dose. CDR3 loop: CASSPWGQGAEAFF. The CDR3 coding sequence is TGTGCCAGCAGTCCCTGGGGCCAGGGGGCAGAAGCTTTCTTT.